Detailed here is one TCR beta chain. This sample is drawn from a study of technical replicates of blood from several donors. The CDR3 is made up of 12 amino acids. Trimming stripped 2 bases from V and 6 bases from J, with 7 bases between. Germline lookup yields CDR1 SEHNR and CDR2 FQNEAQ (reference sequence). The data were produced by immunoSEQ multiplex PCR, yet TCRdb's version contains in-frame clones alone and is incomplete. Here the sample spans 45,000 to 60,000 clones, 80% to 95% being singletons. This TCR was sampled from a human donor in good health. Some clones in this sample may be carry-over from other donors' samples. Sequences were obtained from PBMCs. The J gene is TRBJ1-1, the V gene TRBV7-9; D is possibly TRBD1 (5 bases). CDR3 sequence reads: CASSLRTSEAFF. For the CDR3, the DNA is TGTGCCAGCAGCTTACGGACATCTGAAGCTTTCTTT.